This TCR beta chain was observed in a study of regulatory T cells in long-lasting Graves disease (dated by TCRdb to 2020 to 2023). In terms of the full investigation: Antithyroid drugs had been taken for less than 3 months by newly diagnosed Graves' disease patients. The study took place in China and was registered as a clinical trial. A total of roughly 35 samples underwent TCR sequencing: around 13 from persistent and roughly 20 from newly diagnosed Graves' disease patients. This study used TCR sequencing and RNA sequencing of peripheral blood to compare persistent Graves' disease patients against newly diagnosed Graves' disease patients.

What the work shows at the level of the full study, not this receptor alone: Sequencing and analysis were limited to the TCR beta chain. Compared with newly diagnosed patients, patients with persistent Graves' disease had lower TCR Shannon entropy and fewer highly expanded clones, which suggests clonal expansion. Because the primary lesion, thyroid tissue, could not be accessed, the study looked at peripheral blood alone. The authors acknowledged the small sample size as a limitation that may reduce accuracy. A larger number of public clonotypes was shared among persistent patients (about 2,700) than among newly diagnosed patients (about 990).

This clonotype was recorded at least ten times. This clone's antigen is unknown. No much larger clone exists at a distance of one base, and base qualities are not known. Reading the label with the study, this specimen's time point is: newly diagnosed GD, antithyroid drugs for less than 3 months. RNA was extracted from PBMCs in TRIzol for both TCR sequencing and RNA sequencing. The diagnosis of Graves' disease followed American Thyroid Association guidelines. Patients were recruited from an endocrinology department in Xi'an, China. From each patient, 8 to 10 milliliters of peripheral blood was collected into an EDTA anticoagulant tube. Ficoll Paque Plus density gradient separation was used to isolate PBMCs, and no additional T cell sorting was done. An Agilent 2100 Bioanalyzer and agarose gel were used to check RNA quality, while a NanoDrop 2000 measured RNA concentration. Library preparation was by multiplex PCR. TCRdb lists the instrument as Illumina HiSeq 4000. CDR3 regions were amplified by Arm-PCR with iRepertoire HTBI primers to construct TCR beta libraries. PCR products were gel purified before sequencing. The authors processed their data as follows. Gene usage analysis of CDR3 amino acid clonotypes used the 60 to 80 TRBV and about 14 TRBJ segments found across samples. Filtered high-quality paired reads were merged into contigs using COPE and FqMerger. BLAST was used to align contigs to IMGT TRBV, TRBD and TRBJ reference genes, with CDR3 defined following IMGT. Any clonotype with a frequency above 0.1% was counted as a highly expanded clone. Shannon entropy served as the measure of repertoire diversity, while the Gini coefficient captured V-J evenness. A clonotype found in more than one individual was treated as public. The public sequencing data were trimmed at Q25 with fastp and processed into clonotypes with MiXCR by TCRdb, which kept only in-frame beta chains. Rows with a matching CDR3 protein are joined into one entry that keeps the most common DNA and genes. TCRdb, not the authors, supplied the V and J calls. This sample holds roughly 560,000 distinct CDR3 sequences; about 15% were observed only once. The ten top clones hold 25% of the sample.

These data also formed part of another study, on T cells in Graves' hyperthyroidism and ophthalmopathy. Drawing on the second study: Stable Graves' hyperthyroidism was defined as the absence of progression to ophthalmopathy over 18 months of follow-up. Hyperthyroidism patients were newly diagnosed, with disease duration under 2 months, and aged 18 to 65 years. Exclusion was applied to patients with uncontrolled infections, other autoimmune diseases, pregnancy or lactation. Diagnoses were based on clinical symptoms, serum thyroxine and TRAb, thyroid ultrasound and orbital computed tomography. The TCR CDR3 was subjected to a first round of RT-PCR using the HTBI primer set and the Qiagen OneStep RT-PCR kit. Most expanded thyroid clonotypes (frequency above 0.001) were also found in blood, which suggests that blood repertoires may mirror thyroid immune responses. A model built on a 13 V-J signature distinguished ophthalmopathy from stable hyperthyroidism, reaching over 85% sensitivity and 81% to 83% specificity in cross-validation and 80%/75% in testing. In validation, progression to ophthalmopathy was predicted by the model with 70.59% sensitivity and just over 72% specificity, a median of around 5.9 months before onset. TCR V-J signatures able to tell the groups apart were searched for in a discovery cohort of 90 to 100 patients, of whom over 40 had Graves' ophthalmopathy and under 65 had stable Graves' hyperthyroidism. Prospective prediction of ophthalmopathy was tested in an independent validation cohort consisting of 18 hyperthyroidism patients and some 17 patients who later progressed to ophthalmopathy. The 100 discovery patients were randomly split 7:3 into training and test sets. In six Graves' hyperthyroidism patients, the study also compared T-cell repertoires from thyroid tissue with T-cell repertoires from blood. Once sampling was done, hyperthyroidism patients were given methimazole at a starting dose of 30 mg daily, whereas ophthalmopathy patients were given high-dose intravenous methylprednisolone. Libraries were constructed in a second round of multiplex PCR, after which size selection and purification were carried out. The libraries were sequenced on an Illumina HiSeq2000 using paired-end 100 bp reads. SOAPnuke was used to process the raw data, with reads discarded if the reads contained adapters or uncalled bases, had a mean Phred below 15, or lacked an exact constant-primer or identifier match. High-quality paired reads were merged with COPE v1.2.5, and unique nucleotide sequences were defined as clonotypes. MiTCR v1.1 was used to align the clonotypes against IMGT TRBV, TRBD and TRBJ reference segments. Only V-J combinations with frequency above 0.0001, covering about 99% of repertoires, were analysed. The TCS score was defined as the ratio of F50 (clonal expansion) to E x V (chaos), calculated using BLOSUM62-based TCRdist between CDR3 peptides within each V-J. Welch's t-statistics and random forest reduced roughly 530 V-J features to roughly 13, which were used in a naive Bayes classifier (R e1071). No statistical method was used to fix the sample size in advance, and group allocation was not hidden from the investigators. The paper reports TCR Vbeta CDR3 sequencing of approximately 130 peripheral blood samples: around 41 ophthalmopathy, approximately 74 hyperthyroidism and roughly 17 progressor patients.

The material was peripheral blood mononuclear cells (PBMCs), obtained at new diagnosis, from a patient treated with antithyroid drugs. The receptor was derived from a woman aged 35-65 years with Graves disease. Donor details come from another sample of the same person, matched by shared clones.

This receptor has the CDR3 CASSLAGIHEQYF. The nucleotide sequence reads TGTGCCAGCAGTTTAGCCGGGATCCACGAGCAGTACTTC. Recombination connected TRBV12-3 or TRBV12-4 to TRBJ2-7; a tentative D match to TRBD2 spans 5 bases. Spanning cysteine to phenylalanine, the CDR3 consists of 13 amino acids. CDR3 DNA only is kept here, 39 bases in frame from base 1. V loses 0 bases of germline sequence and J loses 5 bases, and the interval between the two ends is 8 bases.